The 26 T cell receptor beta chains listed next were all sequenced from one sample in a study of blood T cell repertoires in COVID-19. Assay used: immunoSEQ multiplex PCR; TCRdb lists only in-frame clones, some missing. Seen here are 300,000 to 400,000 clones, 90% observed once, and the top ten hold 2.6%. The sample consisted of PBMCs or T cells enriched from blood (not recorded which). The receptor source for this set is a man aged 55 to 70 who had recovered from COVID-19.

The chain is built from TRBV11-2 and TRBJ2-5, with D tentatively TRBD2 (7 bases). In germline, CDR1 is SGHAT, CDR2 FQNNGV. Trimming took 5 bases from V and 7 from J, leaving 23 bases between them. This CDR3 has 16 residues. The CDR3 DNA sequence: TGTGCCAGCAGCACTGGGAGGACTAGGGGGGAATGGACCCAGTACTTC. It codes for CASSTGRTRGEWTQYF.

This clone has only one observation. In DNA form, the CDR3 reads TGTGCCAGCAGCCCGCAAGCCGACAGGGCATCTTCACCCCTCCACTTT. It encodes CASSPQADRASSPLHF. The V gene is TRBV9, the J gene TRBJ1-6; 7 nucleotides align to TRBD1. Trimming took 4 bases from V and 9 from J; bases not matched to a gene: 13. The CDR3 is made up of 16 amino acids. Germline values: CDR1 SGDLS, CDR2 YYNGEE.

This clone was counted a single time. The J gene is TRBJ2-1, the V gene TRBV5-4; tentative D call: TRBD2 (5 bases). This CDR3 is 16 amino acids long. The germline CDR1 and CDR2 sequences are SGHNT and YYREEE (reference sequence). Between the trimmed V and J ends, which lost 1 base and 4 bases, there was a span of 15 bases. The CDR3 DNA reads TGTGCCAGCAGCTTGCCGGCTAGCTACAGTTACAATGAGCAGTTCTTC. Translation: CASSLPASYSYNEQFF. The whole variable domain, remainder taken from reference TRBV5-4 and TRBJ2-1, is ETGVTQSPTHLIKTRGQQVTLRCSSQSGHNTVSWYQQALGQGPQFIFQYYREEENGRGNFPPRFSGLQFPNYSSELNVNALELDDSALYLCASSLPASYSYNEQFFGPGTRLTVL.

This rearrangement joins TRBV5-1 to TRBJ2-7; 11 bases agree with TRBD1. V was clipped by 4 bases and J by 6 bases; unmatched bases: 6. Per germline, CDR1 SGHRS and CDR2 YFSETQ. The CDR3 loop spans 14 amino acids. The CDR3 sequence: CASSQGQGASEQYF. The DNA of the CDR3 is TGCGCCAGCAGCCAAGGACAGGGGGCTAGCGAGCAGTACTTC.

The rearrangement uses TRBV4-2 and TRBJ1-2; tentatively, D is TRBD1 (5 bases). This CDR3 region has 14 residues. V was cut by 4 bases and J by 8 bases, with 17 bases left in between. Germline-derived CDR1 and CDR2 are LGHNA and YNFKEQ. The CDR3 DNA reads TGTGCCAGCAGCCGTTCCGGGGGGATCGACGGCTACACCTTC. Translated, it gives CASSRSGGIDGYTF.

This clone was detected once. The rearrangement joins TRBV7-9 to TRBJ2-1, with D tentatively TRBD1 (6 bases). The CDR3 runs to 16 residues. The V gene lost 5 bases and the J gene lost 1 base, with 15 bases spanning the gap. In germline, CDR1 is SEHNR, CDR2 FQNEAQ (reference sequence). The CDR3 here is CASSPPPGQSYNEQFF. In DNA form, the CDR3 reads TGTGCCAGCAGCCCACCACCGGGACAATCCTACAATGAGCAGTTCTTC.

This clone has a single count. V usage is TRBV13 and J usage is TRBJ1-2; 9 positions agree with TRBD1. In germline, CDR1 is PRHDT, CDR2 FYEKMQ (reference sequence). The length of the CDR3 is 17 residues. V lost 6 bases to trimming and J lost 6 bases; unmatched junction nucleotides: 17. DNA for the CDR3: TGTGCCAGCAGTAGGAAGCCCACAGGGGGCTCGTTGAATGGCTACACCTTC. Its translation is CASSRKPTGGSLNGYTF.

This chain joins TRBV9 and TRBJ1-2, with TRBD1 identical over 9 bases. This CDR3 region has 13 residues. The J segment lost 6 bases and the V segment lost 0 bases, leaving 0 bases of the junction unmatched. Looked up from germline, CDR1 is SGDLS and CDR2 is YYNGEE. The CDR3 sequence: CASSVGQGDGYTF. The CDR3 bases are TGTGCCAGCAGCGTAGGACAGGGGGATGGCTACACCTTC.

V usage is TRBV4-1 and J usage is TRBJ2-1; 7 bases align to TRBD2. V lost 4 bases, J lost 2 bases, and 8 bases stayed unmatched. CDR3 length equals 16 residues. Germline V gene sequence: CDR1 MGHRA, CDR2 YSYEKL. The CDR3 bases are TGCGCCAGCAGCCCATCCCTGGCGGGGGCCTACAATGAGCAGTTCTTC. Its translation: CASSPSLAGAYNEQFF.

V and J are TRBV15 and TRBJ2-3; 9 nucleotides align to TRBD2. CDR1 LNHNV and CDR2 YYDKDF come from the germline V gene (reference sequence). The ends lost 3 bases at V and 4 bases at J; junction bases unmatched: 5. This CDR3 contains 15 residues. DNA for the CDR3: TGTGCCACCAGCAGGCAGGCGGGAGGGGCAGATACGCAGTATTTT. Translation: CATSRQAGGADTQYF.

This chain links TRBV18 with TRBJ1-2; TRBD1 might be the D (5 bases). Trimming removed 2 bases at V and 7 bases at J, with 14 bases between. The CDR3 covers 14 residues. Germline loops: CDR1 KGHSH, CDR2 LQKENI. The CDR3 DNA follows: TGTGCCAGCTCACCAGCGACAGAAGGTCCTGGCTACACCTTC. Protein product: CASSPATEGPGYTF.

The chain has TRBV7-2 and TRBJ1-2; no firm D call. The CDR3 extends over 16 amino acids. Germline V gene lookup returns CDR1 SGHTA and CDR2 FQGNSA. Trimming pared 1 base from V and 4 bases from J, leaving 16 bases between. The CDR3 protein is CASSLEARTAGYGYTF. CDR3 coding DNA: TGTGCCAGCAGCTTAGAGGCCCGGACTGCTGGCTATGGCTACACCTTC.

The V and J genes are TRBV19 and TRBJ2-6, with a tentative D call TRBD1 (5 bases). Germline assignment: CDR1 LNHDA and CDR2 SQIVND (reference sequence). Trimming pared 6 bases from V and 1 base from J, leaving 10 bases between. The CDR3 has 15 residues. CDR3 sequence (DNA): TGTGCCAGTAGCCCACAGGTTTCTGGGGCCAACGTCCTGACTTTC. Encoded protein: CASSPQVSGANVLTF.

The chain employs TRBV7-2 and TRBJ2-2, with 7 bases lining up with TRBD1. Germline V lookup: CDR1 SGHTA, CDR2 FQGNSA. Trimming removed 4 bases from V and 4 bases from J; junction bases left unmatched: 3. CDR3 length: 14 residues. CDR3 in DNA: TGTGCCAGCAGCTACACAGGGGTCACCGGGGAGCTGTTTTTT. Translating it yields CASSYTGVTGELFF.

The chain has TRBV6-5 and TRBJ1-2; 10 bases align to TRBD1. CDR3 length: 15 amino acids. Per germline, CDR1 MNHEY and CDR2 SVGAGI. V lost 10 bases to trimming and J lost 7 bases; unmatched junction nucleotides: 15. CDR3 DNA: TGTGCCATTTCTCAGGGCGGGACAGGGGTTTCTGGCTACACCTTC. It yields the protein CAISQGGTGVSGYTF.

J is TRBJ1-2 and V is TRBV18; TRBD1 might be the D (5 bases). This CDR3 has 15 amino acids. V lost 3 bases to trimming and J lost 4 bases, with 15 bases between them. The germline V gene has CDR1 KGHSH and CDR2 LQKENI. CDR3 loop: CASSPGGTVAYGYTF. In nucleotides, the CDR3 is TGTGCCAGCTCACCGGGGGGGACGGTCGCCTATGGCTACACCTTC. Variable domain in full (rest from reference TRBV18 and TRBJ1-2): NAGVMQNPRHLVRRRGQEARLRCSPMKGHSHVYWYRQLPEEGLKFMVYLQKENIIDESGMPKERFSAEFPKEGPSILRIQQVVRGDSAAYFCASSPGGTVAYGYTFGSGTRLTVV.

This chain connects TRBV7-9 to TRBJ1-6; TRBD1 might be the D (6 bases). The CDR3 consists of 14 residues. Trimming removed 5 bases at V and 7 bases at J, with 12 bases between. Germline CDR1 is SEHNR and CDR2 is FQNEAQ (reference sequence). CDR3 bases: TGTGCCAGCAGCGACACAGGGACCAATTCACCCCTCCACTTT. It codes for CASSDTGTNSPLHF. The full variable domain, its missing parts supplied by reference TRBV7-9 and TRBJ1-6, is DTGVSQNPRHKITKRGQNVTFRCDPISEHNRLYWYRQTLGQGPEFLTYFQNEAQLEKSRLLSDRFSAERPKGSFSTLEIQRTEQGDSAMYLCASSDTGTNSPLHFGNGTRLTVT.

This chain links TRBV13 with TRBJ2-2, with unresolved D. The CDR3 is made up of 15 amino acids. V was pared by 2 bases and J by 3 bases, with 10 bases between. CDR1 PRHDT and CDR2 FYEKMQ come from the germline V gene (reference sequence). Written as DNA, the CDR3 is TGTGCCAGCAGCTTAAGGCGGAGCTACACCGGGGAGCTGTTTTTT. This translates into CASSLRRSYTGELFF.

The rearrangement joins TRBV5-1 to TRBJ2-2; the D gene is possibly TRBD1 (6 bases). The V end was cut by 5 bases, the J end by 6 bases, with 35 bases between. Germline lookup yields CDR1 SGHRS and CDR2 YFSETQ. The length of the CDR3 is 21 residues. In nucleotides, the CDR3 is TGCGCCAGCAGTATGACAATTAGAGCATCAGGGGCCGGAAGACGCGCCGGGGAGCTGTTTTTT. Residues: CASSMTIRASGAGRRAGELFF. The whole variable domain, filled in from reference TRBV5-1 and TRBJ2-2, reads KAGVTQTPRYLIKTRGQQVTLSCSPISGHRSVSWYQQTPGQGLQFLFEYFSETQRNKGNFPGRFSGRQFSNSRSEMNVSTLELGDSALYLCASSMTIRASGAGRRAGELFFGEGSRLTVL.

This chain uses TRBV19 with TRBJ2-3, with D uncertain. Germline assignment: CDR1 LNHDA and CDR2 SQIVND (reference sequence). The ends were cut back, 5 bases at V and 7 bases at J, with 13 bases in the middle. This CDR3 region has 13 residues. The CDR3, as DNA: TGTGCCAGTAGTCCGGGTCCGTTGAATACGCAGTATTTT. Translated: CASSPGPLNTQYF.

The chain has TRBV12-3 or TRBV12-4 and TRBJ1-1; D gene uncertain. Trimming removed 5 bases from V and 11 bases from J, with 15 bases in between. CDR3 length: 12 residues. The CDR3 sequence: CASSTPGPGAFF. DNA of the CDR3: TGTGCCAGCAGTACCCCCGGCCCGGGGGCTTTCTTT.

This chain connects TRBV28 to TRBJ1-5; 7 nucleotides line up with TRBD1. The J segment lost 7 bases and the V segment lost 5 bases, leaving 5 bases of the junction unmatched. Germline V lookup: CDR1 MDHEN, CDR2 SYDVKM. This CDR3 spans 13 amino acids. The CDR3 reads CASSQQGNQPQHF. CDR3 nucleotide sequence: TGTGCCAGCAGTCAACAGGGGAACCAGCCCCAGCATTTT.

The chain carries TRBV5-1 and TRBJ2-1, with 12 bases identical to TRBD1. The CDR3 length is 16 residues. The germline V gene encodes CDR1 SGHRS and CDR2 YFSETQ. V dropped 4 bases and J dropped 9; count of bases not matched to a gene: 11. The CDR3 sequence: CASSITPGQGAFEQFF. The CDR3 coding sequence is TGCGCCAGCAGCATAACACCGGGACAGGGGGCGTTTGAGCAGTTCTTC.

This chain uses TRBV25-1 with TRBJ1-1; D is unclear. V gave up 9 bases and J gave up 3 bases, with 8 bases separating them. CDR1 and CDR2 from the germline V gene are MGHDK and SYGVNS. The CDR3 extends over 11 amino acids. CDR3 region: CASTLYTEAFF. The CDR3, as DNA: TGTGCCAGTACTCTTTACACTGAAGCTTTCTTT.

The chain links TRBV7-9 to TRBJ2-3, with TRBD2 as a possible D gene (5 bases). Germline V gene sequence: CDR1 SEHNR, CDR2 FQNEAQ (reference sequence). The CDR3 contains 15 residues. Trimming shortened V by 4 bases and J by 3 bases, and 14 bases separated the two germline ends. The CDR3 region is CASSSTGIATDTQYF. The CDR3 nucleotides are TGTGCCAGCAGCTCTACCGGGATTGCGACAGATACGCAGTATTTT.

This sequence joins TRBV9 and TRBJ2-7; TRBD1 matches at 7 bases. The CDR3 extends over 14 amino acids. From germline, CDR1 is SGDLS and CDR2 YYNGEE. V gave up 2 bases and J gave up 4 bases; unmatched junction bases: 6. As DNA, the CDR3 is TGTGCCAGCAGCGTTGACAGGGTGGGTTACGAGCAGTACTTC. Translation: CASSVDRVGYEQYF.